Each of the 11 T cell receptor beta chains below was sequenced from the same sample in a study of naive and memory T cell subsets (dated by TCRdb to the late 2010s). To prepare the library, UMI-ligation and nested PCR was applied. Sequencing was carried out with an Illumina MiSeq. To cover both TRBC1 and TRBC2, the beta constant-region primer consisted of an equimolar mix of two oligonucleotides. TCRdb reanalyzed the raw reads on its own, using fastp at Q25 for trimming and MiXCR for clone calling, and kept in-frame beta chains. Rows merge per CDR3 protein into single entries with the most common DNA and genes. The sample yields 120,000 to 150,000 distinct CDR3 sequences; approximately 17% were counted once. 0.14% of the sample is taken by the ten largest. The sample was naive CD4+ T cells from blood. This sample's cell subset or site label indicates: naive T cells, CD45RA high CD27+. These TCRs come from a human donor in good health.

Worth noting for this clonotype: At one boundary the junction diverges from the germline segment, which might be a read error. The CDR3 sequence is CASSPPSLAGERSYDEQFF. CDR3 DNA: TGTGCCAGCTCACCACCGAGTCTAGCGGGAGAGCGTAGCTACGATGAGCAGTTCTTC. This chain connects TRBV18 to TRBJ2-1, with TRBD2 matching over 10 bases. The germline V gene encodes CDR1 KGHSH and CDR2 LQKENI. The CDR3 runs 19 residues.

There are a few counts of this clonotype. The gene calls are TRBV6-5 and TRBJ2-1, with a weak D call TRBD1 (6 bases). CDR1 is MNHEY and CDR2 is SVGAGI in the germline V gene. V was pared by 6 bases and J by 6 bases, with 15 bases between. This CDR3 spans 14 amino acids. The CDR3 region is CASSRGQLGNEQFF. DNA for the CDR3: TGTGCCAGCAGCCGCGGACAGCTCGGCAATGAGCAGTTCTTC.

The chain uses TRBV10-3 and TRBJ2-3, with 7 bases fitting TRBD2. Trimming cost V 4 bases and J 0 bases; bases outside gene matches: 7. CDR1 and CDR2 from the germline V gene are ENHRY and SYGVKD. The CDR3 has 16 amino acids. The CDR3 here is CAISGASGPSTDTQYF. The CDR3 nucleotides read TGTGCCATCAGTGGCGCTAGCGGACCTAGCACAGATACGCAGTATTTT.

This chain links TRBV27 with TRBJ2-1; 12 nucleotides match TRBD2. Germline trimming cut 5 bases from V and 0 bases from J; bases unmatched to any gene: 14. From germline, CDR1 is MNHEY and CDR2 SMNVEV (reference sequence). This CDR3 has 20 residues. The CDR3 is CASSLGLAGFRGSSYNEQFF. The CDR3 nucleotides are TGTGCCAGCAGTCTGGGACTAGCGGGTTTTCGTGGGAGCTCCTACAATGAGCAGTTCTTC.

This clonotype showed up just a few times. The genes are TRBV7-9 and TRBJ1-1; unclear D gene. With 6 bases removed from V and 0 bases from J, the gap between germline ends came to 14 bases. This CDR3 is built from 15 residues. The germline gives CDR1 SEHNR, CDR2 FQNEAQ (reference sequence). For the CDR3, the DNA is TGTGCCAGCAGGCGCCCGACGGACTTGAACACTGAAGCTTTCTTT. This codes for CASRRPTDLNTEAFF.

The rearrangement joins TRBV6-5 to TRBJ1-2, with no clear D. Looked up from germline, CDR1 is MNHEY and CDR2 is SVGAGI. The length of the CDR3 is 13 residues. Trimming took 6 bases from V and 8 from J, leaving 16 bases between them. CDR3 in amino acids: CASSNGRIGGYTF. The CDR3 DNA is TGTGCCAGCAGCAACGGGAGGATTGGGGGCTACACCTTC.

The gene calls are TRBV28 and TRBJ2-2; D not resolved. There are 14 residues in the CDR3. CDR1 MDHEN and CDR2 SYDVKM come from the germline V gene. V shed 7 bases and J shed 3 bases, with 12 bases lying between them. CDR3 protein: CASTRASYTGELFF. CDR3 in DNA: TGTGCCAGCACCCGAGCGTCTTACACCGGGGAGCTGTTTTTT. Full variable domain (remainder filled in from reference TRBV28 and TRBJ2-2): DVKVTQSSRYLVKRTGEKVFLECVQDMDHENMFWYRQDPGLGLRLIYFSYDVKMKEKGDIPEGYSVSREKKERFSLILESASTNQTSMYLCASTRASYTGELFFGEGSRLTVL.

This clonotype was seen many times. The rearrangement links TRBV20-1 to TRBJ2-5; D is possibly TRBD2 (6 bases). The CDR3 loop spans 14 amino acids. V was cut by 4 bases and J by 5 bases, with 17 bases left in between. Germline lookup yields CDR1 DFQATT and CDR2 SNEGSKA (reference sequence). CDR3 sequence reads: CSAISGGRGETQYF. In DNA form, the CDR3 reads TGCAGTGCTATCTCCGGGGGAAGGGGCGAGACCCAGTACTTC.

CDR3 in DNA: TGTGCCAGCAGTTTATCGGAAGGGTTCGCTTTCTTT. Its translation: CASSLSEGFAFF. The chain couples TRBV28 to TRBJ1-1; D not certain. The length of the CDR3 is 12 residues. V lost 1 base, J lost 11 bases, and 11 bases lay in between. Germline V gene data show CDR1 as MDHEN and CDR2 as SYDVKM.

The rearrangement joins TRBV6-6 to TRBJ2-2, with D perhaps matching TRBD2 (5 bases). CDR1 and CDR2 from the germline V gene are MNHNY and SVGAGI (reference sequence). V dropped 2 bases and J dropped 0 bases, with 13 bases sitting between them. This CDR3 spans 17 amino acids. CDR3 DNA: TGTGCCAGCAGTTACCTTCTCAGGACTGCGAACACCGGGGAGCTGTTTTTT. This encodes CASSYLLRTANTGELFF.

This clonotype turned up a few times. The gene calls are TRBV15 and TRBJ2-6; a weak D match, TRBD2 (5 bases). Germline assignment: CDR1 LNHNV and CDR2 YYDKDF (reference sequence). Trimming took 7 bases from V and 3 from J, leaving 13 bases between them. This CDR3 has 15 amino acids. The CDR3 region is CATNNGRGGANVLTF. The CDR3 DNA is TGTGCCACCAATAACGGACGGGGTGGGGCCAACGTCCTGACTTTC.